This TCR beta chain was observed in a study of control samples from healthy donors and cancer patients. Repertoires were generated with immunoSEQ multiplex PCR, while TCRdb's copy carries only in-frame clones and drops some. This repertoire shows approximately 140,000 clones, approximately 94% found once; its top ten account for around 13%. The CDR3 is made up of 15 amino acids. The germline gives CDR1 SGHAT, CDR2 FQNNGV. The junction had 3 bases not matched to a gene; V was cut back by 0 bases and J by 5 bases. The receptor comes from a man in his forties or fifties in good health. Material: blood. This rearrangement joins TRBV11-2 to TRBJ1-1; TRBD1 matches 10 bases. The CDR3 sequence: CASSLETGGRTEAFF. As DNA, the CDR3 is TGTGCCAGCAGCTTAGAGACAGGGGGCAGGACTGAAGCTTTCTTT.